This T cell receptor (beta chain) was recorded in a study of early T cells in non-severe SARS-CoV-2 infection. Trimming cost V 3 bases and J 4 bases; bases outside gene matches: 8. This CDR3 is built from 16 residues. The germline V gene has CDR1 DFQATT and CDR2 SNEGSKA (reference sequence). In the library, individual cDNA molecules carried attached unique molecular identifiers. TCRdb used MiXCR to reprocess the 5' RACE reads, holding one entry per CDR3 protein. Of 60,000 or so distinct CDR3 sequences listed, around 12% are singletons. This clonotype showed up just a few times. The sequencing used whole blood, collected at baseline. The rearrangement uses TRBV20-1 and TRBJ1-6, with TRBD1 identical over 8 bases. The TCR was taken from an adult who was a healthcare worker with PCR-confirmed SARS-CoV-2 infection or an uninfected control (not recorded which). CDR3: CSASQGALTYNSPLHF. CDR3 sequence (DNA): TGCAGTGCTAGCCAGGGGGCCCTTACTTATAATTCACCCCTCCACTTT.